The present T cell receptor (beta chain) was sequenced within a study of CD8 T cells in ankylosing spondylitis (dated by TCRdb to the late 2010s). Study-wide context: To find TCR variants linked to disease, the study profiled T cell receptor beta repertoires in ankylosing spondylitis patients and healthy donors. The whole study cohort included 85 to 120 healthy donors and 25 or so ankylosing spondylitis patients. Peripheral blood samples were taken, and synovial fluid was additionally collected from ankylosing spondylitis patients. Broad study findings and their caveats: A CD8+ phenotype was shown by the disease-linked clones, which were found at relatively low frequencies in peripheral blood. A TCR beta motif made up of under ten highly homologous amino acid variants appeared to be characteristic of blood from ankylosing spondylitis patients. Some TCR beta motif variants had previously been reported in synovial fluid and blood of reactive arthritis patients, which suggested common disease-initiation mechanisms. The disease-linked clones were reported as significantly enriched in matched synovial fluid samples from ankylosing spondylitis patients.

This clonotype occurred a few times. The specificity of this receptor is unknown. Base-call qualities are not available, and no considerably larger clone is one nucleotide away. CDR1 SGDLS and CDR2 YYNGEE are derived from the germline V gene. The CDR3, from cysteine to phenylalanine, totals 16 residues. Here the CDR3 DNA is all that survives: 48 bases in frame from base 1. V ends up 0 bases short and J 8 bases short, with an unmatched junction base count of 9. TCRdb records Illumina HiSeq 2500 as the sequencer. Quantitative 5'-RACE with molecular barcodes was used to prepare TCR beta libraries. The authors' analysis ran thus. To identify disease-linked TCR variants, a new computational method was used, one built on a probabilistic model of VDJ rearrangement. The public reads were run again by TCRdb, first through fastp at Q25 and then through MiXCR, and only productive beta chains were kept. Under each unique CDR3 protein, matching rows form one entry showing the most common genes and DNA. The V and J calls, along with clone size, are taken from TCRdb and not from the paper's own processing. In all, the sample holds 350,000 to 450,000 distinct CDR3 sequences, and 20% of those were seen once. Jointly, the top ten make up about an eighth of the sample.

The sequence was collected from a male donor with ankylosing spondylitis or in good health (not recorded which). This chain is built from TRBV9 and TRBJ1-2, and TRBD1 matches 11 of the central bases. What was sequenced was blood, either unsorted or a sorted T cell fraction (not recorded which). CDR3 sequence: CASSVVLGDRGEGYTF. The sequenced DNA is TGTGCCAGCAGCGTAGTCCTGGGGGACAGGGGGGAAGGCTACACCTTC.